This entry lists 8 T cell receptor beta chains sequenced from one sample in a study of neoadjuvant nivolumab and ipilimumab in lung cancer. Clones were sequenced by immunoSEQ multiplex PCR, and TCRdb holds only the in-frame ones, with some missing. The sample carries some 27,000 clones, roughly 80% recorded once. Here the sequenced sample was peripheral blood, taken before neoadjuvant nivolumab, alone or with ipilimumab. The source of these receptors is an adult with non-small cell lung cancer.

The sample holds a few counts of this clone. This chain uses TRBV7-6 with TRBJ1-5, with no clear D. Germline CDR1 and CDR2: SGHVS and FNYEAQ. Trimming removed 5 bases at V and 2 bases at J, with 10 bases between. This CDR3 has 14 residues. CDR3 sequence: CASSPRGRNQPQHF. Written as DNA, the CDR3 is TGTGCCAGCAGCCCCCGGGGTCGCAATCAGCCCCAGCATTTT.

The rearrangement uses TRBV5-1 and TRBJ2-4; TRBD2 matches at 11 bases. Unmatched junction bases numbered 4, after V lost 5 bases and J lost 6 bases. This CDR3 region has 14 residues. Germline V lookup: CDR1 SGHRS, CDR2 YFSETQ. CDR3 loop: CASRGGTSGNIQYF. Written as DNA, the CDR3 is TGCGCCAGCAGGGGAGGGACTAGCGGAAACATTCAGTACTTC.

Only a few counts were recorded for this clone. The rearrangement links TRBV5-1 to TRBJ1-1; weak D call: TRBD1 (5 bases). Germline CDR1 SGHRS, CDR2 YFSETQ. CDR3 size: 14 residues. Trimming shortened V by 5 bases and J by 5 bases, and 16 bases separated the two germline ends. This chain's CDR3 is CASRQGSPGTEAFF. CDR3 in DNA: TGCGCCAGCAGGCAGGGCTCACCGGGGACTGAAGCTTTCTTT.

This sequence joins TRBV5-1 and TRBJ2-5; 8 nucleotides match TRBD2. CDR1 is SGHRS, CDR2 YFSETQ, per germline. The CDR3 extends over 16 amino acids. With 4 bases clipped from V and 2 bases from J, the junction kept 10 bases outside the gene matches. The CDR3 DNA follows: TGCGCCAGCAGCAGCTCGGGGGGGCGTGGTCAAGAGACCCAGTACTTC. Its protein is CASSSSGGRGQETQYF.

A single count supports this clone. The chain employs TRBV6-1 and TRBJ1-5; D remains ambiguous. The V and J ends lost 2 bases and 2 bases respectively, with 7 bases between them. The CDR3 totals 14 residues. Germline V CDR1 and CDR2: MNHNS, SASEGT. CDR3 nucleotides: TGTGCCAGCAGTGAAATCGGCCGCAATCAGCCCCAGCATTTT. It codes for CASSEIGRNQPQHF.

The chain is built from TRBV18 and TRBJ2-1; D may be TRBD2 (5 bases). Germline CDR1 and CDR2: KGHSH and LQKENI. The CDR3 has 15 amino acids. V dropped 2 bases and J dropped 3 bases, with 11 bases sitting between them. In DNA, the CDR3 is TGTGCCAGCTCACCATTGGAGGCCATCTACAATGAGCAGTTCTTC. Translation gives CASSPLEAIYNEQFF.

This clone was seen a handful of times. The J gene is TRBJ2-1, the V gene TRBV28; TRBD2 is a possible D gene (5 bases). There are 11 residues in the CDR3. From germline, CDR1 is MDHEN and CDR2 SYDVKM. As DNA, the CDR3 is TGTGGATCTAGCATCGGGTATGAGCAGTTCTTC. Amino acids: CGSSIGYEQFF.

The chain joins TRBV7-9 to TRBJ2-3, with a tentative D call TRBD1 (5 bases). Germline lookup yields CDR1 SEHNR and CDR2 FQNEAQ (reference sequence). Deletions cut 5 bases from V and 2 bases from J, with 11 bases between. The CDR3 is 14 residues long. CDR3 DNA: TGTGCCAGCAGCCTCCTGGGGCTCACAGATACGCAGTATTTT. Its protein is CASSLLGLTDTQYF.